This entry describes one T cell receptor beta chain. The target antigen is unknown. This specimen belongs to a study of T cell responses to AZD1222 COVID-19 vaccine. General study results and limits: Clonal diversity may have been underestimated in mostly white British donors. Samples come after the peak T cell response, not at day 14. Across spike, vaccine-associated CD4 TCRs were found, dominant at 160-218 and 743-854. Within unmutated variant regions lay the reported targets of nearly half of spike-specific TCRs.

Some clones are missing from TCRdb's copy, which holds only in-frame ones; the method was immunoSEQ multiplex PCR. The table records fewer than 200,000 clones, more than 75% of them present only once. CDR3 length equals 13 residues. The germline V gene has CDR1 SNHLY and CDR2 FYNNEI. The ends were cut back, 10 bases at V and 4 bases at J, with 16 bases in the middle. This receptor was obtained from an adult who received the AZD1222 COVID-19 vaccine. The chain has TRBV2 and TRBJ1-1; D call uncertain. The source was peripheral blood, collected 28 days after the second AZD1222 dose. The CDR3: CAIVRPGGTEAFF. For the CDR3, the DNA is TGTGCCATCGTCCGACCCGGCGGCACTGAAGCTTTCTTT.